These 24 T cell receptor beta chains were sequenced from one sample in a study of cytomegalovirus exposure and HLA in healthy donors. PCR primers comprised 60 Vbeta and 13 Jbeta primers. TCRdb's table, derived via immunoSEQ multiplex PCR, lists solely in-frame clones and lacks some. The sample lists 110,000 to 150,000 clones, about 82% occurring once. The sequenced sample consisted of PBMCs. The source is a woman between 40 and 50 years old in good health and CMV-seropositive.

J is TRBJ1-1 and V is TRBV6-1; 7 bases fit TRBD1. The germline CDR1 and CDR2 sequences are MNHNS and SASEGT. This CDR3 is 13 amino acids long. J was trimmed by 1 base and V by 7 bases; bases with no gene match: 3. CDR3 DNA: TGTGCCAGCAATCAGGGGGAGAACACTGAAGCTTTCTTT. Translated: CASNQGENTEAFF.

The gene calls are TRBV27 and TRBJ2-5, with 10 bases that match TRBD2. There are 14 residues in the CDR3. The V and J ends lost 5 bases and 5 bases, in that order; junction bases with no gene match: 5. In germline, CDR1 is MNHEY, CDR2 SMNVEV (reference sequence). This CDR3 reads CASSTLAGVETQYF. The CDR3, as DNA: TGTGCCAGCAGTACTCTAGCGGGAGTTGAGACCCAGTACTTC.

This clone showed up just a few times. The genes are TRBV30 and TRBJ1-2; D perhaps matches TRBD1 (6 bases). The CDR3 has 13 amino acids. V lost 2 bases to trimming and J lost 2 bases, with 9 bases between them. CDR1 and CDR2 (germline): GTSNPN, SVGIG (reference sequence). CDR3 sequence: CAWSSGHNYGYTF. CDR3 sequence (DNA): TGTGCCTGGAGTTCGGGACACAACTATGGCTACACCTTC.

The J gene is TRBJ2-7, the V gene TRBV2; D perhaps matches TRBD2 (5 bases). CDR3 length: 14 amino acids. Trimming removed 6 bases from V and 2 bases from J, with 14 bases in between. Per germline, CDR1 SNHLY and CDR2 FYNNEI. CDR3 in amino acids: CASSQDLAAYEQYF. The CDR3 DNA is TGTGCCAGCAGCCAGGACTTAGCAGCCTACGAGCAGTACTTC.

This chain links TRBV19 with TRBJ2-7, with 10 bases lining up with TRBD1. Germline lookup yields CDR1 LNHDA and CDR2 SQIVND (reference sequence). This CDR3 comprises 14 residues. The trim removed 7 bases at V and 1 base at J, leaving 4 bases unmatched. The chain's CDR3 is CASNRGQGSYEQYF. The CDR3 nucleotides read TGTGCCAGTAATCGGGGACAGGGGTCCTACGAGCAGTACTTC.

The chain links TRBV6-5 to TRBJ2-5, with D possibly being TRBD2 (7 bases). V gave up 8 bases and J gave up 2 bases, with 9 bases separating them. This CDR3 has 12 amino acids. The germline CDR1 and CDR2 sequences are MNHEY and SVGAGI. Here the CDR3 reads CASRGAQETQYF. Here the CDR3 DNA reads TGTGCCAGCCGGGGGGCTCAAGAGACCCAGTACTTC.

The chain joins TRBV7-9 to TRBJ2-3; 10 nucleotides agree with TRBD2. This CDR3 spans 14 amino acids. Germline-derived CDR1 and CDR2 are SEHNR and FQNEAQ (reference sequence). Trimming cost V 5 bases and J 5 bases; bases outside gene matches: 4. This chain's CDR3 is CASSQAGGEDTQYF. CDR3 in DNA: TGTGCCAGCAGCCAAGCGGGGGGGGAAGATACGCAGTATTTT.

The chain has TRBV7-9 and TRBJ2-7; TRBD2 aligns across 13 bases. V shed 5 bases and J 0 bases; nucleotides not matched to a gene: 4. There are 16 residues in the CDR3. Per the germline V gene, CDR1 is SEHNR and CDR2 is FQNEAQ (reference sequence). The CDR3 bases are TGTGCCAGCAGCGGGACTAGCGGGATGAGCTCCTACGAGCAGTACTTC. Encoded protein: CASSGTSGMSSYEQYF.

The genes are TRBV7-8 and TRBJ1-2; no clear D gene. This CDR3 has 14 residues. V lost 0 bases, J lost 4 bases, and 9 bases lay in between. Germline V gene lookup returns CDR1 SGHVS and CDR2 FQNEAQ. The chain's CDR3 is CASSLAEQIYGYTF. The CDR3 DNA reads as TGTGCCAGCAGCTTAGCGGAACAGATCTATGGCTACACCTTC.

The V gene is TRBV11-2, the J gene TRBJ2-5; 10 bases are a match to TRBD1. In germline, CDR1 is SGHAT, CDR2 FQNNGV. V was pared by 1 base and J by 3 bases, with 2 bases of the junction left unmatched. The CDR3 runs to 15 residues. CDR3 sequence reads: CASSLGTGGEETQYF. CDR3 sequence (DNA): TGTGCCAGCAGCTTAGGGACAGGGGGTGAAGAGACCCAGTACTTC.

The chain has TRBV29-1 and TRBJ1-2, with D possibly matching TRBD1 (6 bases). The V and J ends lost 2 bases and 8 bases respectively, with 21 bases between them. The CDR3 covers 15 residues. Germline loops: CDR1 SQVTM, CDR2 ANQGSEA. CDR3 protein: CSVESHRAPRGGYTF. CDR3 DNA sequence: TGCAGCGTTGAATCCCACAGAGCTCCGAGGGGGGGCTACACCTTC.

The chain has TRBV19 and TRBJ1-3; no reliable D call. V was trimmed by 5 bases and J by 2 bases, leaving 10 bases between them. CDR1 and CDR2 from the germline V gene are LNHDA and SQIVND (reference sequence). This CDR3 has 14 amino acids. DNA for the CDR3: TGTGCCAGTAGTTCAACAGCCACTGGAAACACCATATATTTT. This translates into CASSSTATGNTIYF.

The chain joins TRBV5-1 to TRBJ1-6; TRBD1 aligns across 7 bases. With V trimmed by 0 bases and J by 10 bases, 10 bases remained unmatched. This CDR3 has 16 amino acids. Germline V gene data show CDR1 as SGHRS and CDR2 as YFSETQ. CDR3 sequence reads: CASSLVFQGVGSPLHF. CDR3 coding DNA: TGCGCCAGCAGCTTGGTATTTCAGGGGGTGGGATCACCCCTCCACTTT.

This sequence joins TRBV10-3 and TRBJ2-7; possibly TRBD2 for D (6 bases). Looked up from germline, CDR1 is ENHRY and CDR2 is SYGVKD. The CDR3 runs to 14 residues. V dropped 10 bases and J dropped 4 bases, with 20 bases sitting between them. The CDR3 DNA follows: TGTGCCACCAGAACCGGGAGCCTTGGGTACGAGCAGTACTTC. Its protein is CATRTGSLGYEQYF.

This sequence joins TRBV30 and TRBJ2-5; possible D gene TRBD2, 6 bases. The J call may be faulty, since TRBJ2-7 better matches the DNA end. The CDR3 runs 12 residues. CDR1 and CDR2 from the germline V gene are GTSNPN and SVGIG (reference sequence). The CDR3, as DNA: TGTGCCTGGAAGACTAGTATGTACGAGCAGTACTTC. Its protein is CAWKTSMYEQYF.

This chain joins TRBV28 and TRBJ2-5; D might be TRBD1 (6 bases). The J call is doubtful: the DNA matches TRBJ2-7 better. Looked up from germline, CDR1 is MDHEN and CDR2 is SYDVKM. The CDR3 sequence is 11 residues long. CDR3 sequence reads: CASRTESEQYF. In DNA, the CDR3 is TGTGCCAGCCGGACAGAATCCGAGCAGTACTTC.

This sequence joins TRBV11-2 and TRBJ1-2; D is unclear. V lost 5 bases to trimming and J lost 8 bases, with 15 bases between them. Per germline, CDR1 SGHAT and CDR2 FQNNGV. CDR3 length equals 13 residues. CDR3 sequence reads: CASSPPPGYGYTF. The CDR3 nucleotides are TGTGCCAGCAGCCCACCCCCGGGTTACGGCTACACCTTC.

In this sample, this clone turned up once. V is TRBV19 and J is TRBJ2-3; a weak D match, TRBD1 (5 bases). This CDR3 spans 14 amino acids. Per the germline V gene, CDR1 is LNHDA and CDR2 is SQIVND (reference sequence). V lost 1 base and J 11 bases, leaving 16 bases between the germline ends. The DNA for the CDR3 is TGTGCCAGTAGTATAGGGATGTTGCAGGGCGGGCAGTATTTT. This sequence encodes CASSIGMLQGGQYF.

Here the CDR3 reads CASSYGTGVGYNSPLHF. In DNA form, the CDR3 reads TGTGCCAGCAGTTACGGGACAGGGGTTGGGTATAATTCACCCCTCCACTTT. V gene TRBV2 combines with J gene TRBJ1-6, with 10 bases that match TRBD1. The CDR3 consists of 17 residues. In germline, CDR1 is SNHLY, CDR2 FYNNEI. Trimming cost V 5 bases and J 4 bases; bases outside gene matches: 8.

The rearrangement uses TRBV7-2 and TRBJ2-7; 11 bases align to TRBD2. V lost 6 bases, J lost 5 bases, and 9 bases stayed unmatched. Germline CDR1 and CDR2: SGHTA and FQGNSA. This CDR3 contains 15 residues. Here the CDR3 reads CASRRPSGGRDEQYF. Here the CDR3 DNA reads TGTGCCAGCAGAAGACCTAGCGGGGGGAGGGACGAGCAGTACTTC.

The chain is built from TRBV27 and TRBJ2-5; D gene ambiguous. V dropped 5 bases and J dropped 2 bases, with 9 bases sitting between them. The CDR3 spans 13 residues. CDR1 MNHEY and CDR2 SMNVEV come from the germline V gene (reference sequence). The DNA for the CDR3 is TGTGCCAGCAGTAAAACGGAGCAAGAGACCCAGTACTTC. Translating gives CASSKTEQETQYF.

The J gene is TRBJ2-5, the V gene TRBV28; a weak D match, TRBD1 (6 bases). V lost 7 bases to trimming and J lost 7 bases, with 19 bases between them. CDR1 and CDR2 from the germline V gene are MDHEN and SYDVKM. The CDR3 covers 14 residues. CDR3 loop: CASNTRGRDGTQYF. CDR3 bases: TGTGCCAGCAATACCAGGGGAAGGGACGGGACCCAGTACTTC.

This clone has more than one count but fewer than ten. The chain combines TRBV5-1 with TRBJ1-1; D gene uncertain. Trimming stripped 0 bases from V and 0 bases from J, with 6 bases between. This CDR3 has 14 amino acids. Per germline, CDR1 SGHRS and CDR2 YFSETQ. This chain's CDR3 is CASSLATMNTEAFF. CDR3 coding DNA: TGCGCCAGCAGCTTGGCCACTATGAACACTGAAGCTTTCTTT.

In this sample, this clone turned up a few times. This chain connects TRBV4-3 to TRBJ2-4; 16 bases align to TRBD2. V lost 1 base and J lost 7; bases outside the gene matches: 13. CDR1 is LGHNA, CDR2 YSLEER, per germline. The CDR3 runs to 20 residues. This chain's CDR3 is CASSQVSPGTSGGARNIQYF. For the CDR3, the DNA is TGCGCCAGCAGCCAAGTCTCCCCCGGGACTAGCGGGGGGGCACGGAACATTCAGTACTTC.